The next 17 T cell receptor beta chains were all read from a single sample in a study of T cell repertoires in cytomegalovirus infection. Each CDR3 protein gets one entry after TCRdb re-called the reads with MiXCR. The sample contains hundreds of thousands of distinct CDR3 sequences, around 31% of which appear only once. Their target antigens are unknown. Material: cultured PBMCs, obtained from culture after CMV antigen stimulation. These receptor sequences come from a human donor in good health (CMV status not recorded). Some clones in this sample may be carry-over from other donors' samples.

J is TRBJ1-1 and V is TRBV6-2 or TRBV6-3; a possible D gene is TRBD1 (5 bases). The CDR3 has 14 residues. From germline, CDR1 is MNHEY and CDR2 SVGEGT. V lost 6 bases to trimming and J lost 5 bases, with 16 bases between them. The CDR3 sequence: CASSLSQGWTEAFF. In nucleotides, the CDR3 is TGTGCCAGCAGCCTGTCCCAGGGCTGGACTGAAGCTTTCTTT.

The chain has TRBV6-6 and TRBJ2-5; 8 nucleotides align to TRBD2. The germline CDR1 and CDR2 sequences are MNHNY and SVGAGI (reference sequence). The CDR3 runs 13 residues. Trimming at V came to 5 bases and at J to 5 bases, leaving 4 bases not matched to a gene. CDR3 DNA sequence: TGTGCCAGCAGTCGGGGGGGCGAGGAGACCCAGTACTTC. It is translated as CASSRGGEETQYF.

This clonotype has a count of ten or more. The V gene is TRBV7-2, the J gene TRBJ1-2; 9 bases map to TRBD1. The CDR3 is 18 amino acids. The germline V gene encodes CDR1 SGHTA and CDR2 FQGNSA. V lost 5 bases, J lost 1 base, and 14 bases stayed unmatched. The CDR3 DNA follows: TGTGCCAGCAGCCCCCAGGGACAGGGAGTCACTTATAACTATGGCTACACCTTC. This translates into CASSPQGQGVTYNYGYTF.

This clonotype came up a few times. The V gene is TRBV7-2, the J gene TRBJ1-2; the D is unclear. V lost 3 bases and J lost 3, with 11 bases in between. The germline V gene encodes CDR1 SGHTA and CDR2 FQGNSA. The CDR3 is made up of 14 amino acids. CDR3 coding DNA: TGTGCCAGCAGCTTTGACCGGCAGTACTATGGCTACACCTTC. It encodes CASSFDRQYYGYTF.

V gene TRBV27 combines with J gene TRBJ2-7; D is possibly TRBD1 or TRBD2 (5 bases each). Germline CDR1 reads MNHEY; CDR2 reads SMNVEV (reference sequence). V was trimmed by 5 bases and J by 6 bases, leaving 8 bases between them. CDR3 length: 11 residues. CDR3 residues: CASSPGTEQYF. The DNA for the CDR3 is TGTGCCAGCAGTCCAGGGACCGAGCAGTACTTC.

The CDR3 nucleotides are TGTGCCATCAGTGAGTTGACTTGGAAGACCCAGTACTTC. It codes for CAISELTWKTQYF. The chain joins TRBV10-3 to TRBJ2-5, with no clear D. Germline CDR1 ENHRY, CDR2 SYGVKD. There are 13 residues in the CDR3. Trimming removed 1 base at V and 6 bases at J, with 9 bases between.

This clonotype was counted a few times. The chain has TRBV7-8 and TRBJ1-3; no reliable D call. The length of the CDR3 is 16 residues. The ends were cut back, 5 bases at V and 1 base at J, with 15 bases in the middle. The germline V gene encodes CDR1 SGHVS and CDR2 FQNEAQ. CDR3 nucleotides: TGTGCCAGCAGCACTTACCAGCCGGGGTCTGGAAACACCATATATTTT. Residues: CASSTYQPGSGNTIYF.

The J gene is TRBJ2-3, the V gene TRBV10-3; TRBD2 matches 9 bases. The junction had 9 bases not matched to a gene; V was cut back by 6 bases and J by 2 bases. Germline V gives CDR1 ENHRY, CDR2 SYGVKD. The CDR3 loop spans 16 amino acids. The CDR3: CAIRMAAGGHTDTQYF. The CDR3, as DNA: TGTGCCATCAGAATGGCAGCGGGAGGACACACAGATACGCAGTATTTT.

This clonotype was counted only a few times. The genes are TRBV12-3 or TRBV12-4 and TRBJ2-5, with 8 nucleotides matching TRBD2. Germline trimming cut 6 bases from V and 4 bases from J; bases unmatched to any gene: 10. This CDR3 is built from 15 residues. CDR3 in DNA: TGTGCCAGCAGAGACAGCGGGAGTAATTCAGAGACCCAGTACTTC. Its translation: CASRDSGSNSETQYF.

The sample holds a few counts of this clonotype. The CDR3 here is CASSASTNEKLFF. CDR3 coding DNA: TGTGCCAGCTCAGCGTCAACTAATGAAAAACTGTTTTTT. The rearrangement joins TRBV7-2 to TRBJ1-4, with unresolved D. The CDR3 loop spans 13 amino acids. Trimming removed 8 bases at V and 0 bases at J, with 7 bases between. The germline V gene has CDR1 SGHTA and CDR2 FQGNSA.

The J gene is TRBJ1-2, the V gene TRBV4-1; possible D gene TRBD1, 5 bases. From germline, CDR1 is MGHRA and CDR2 YSYEKL. CDR3 size: 15 residues. V was trimmed by 4 bases and J by 3 bases, leaving 15 bases between them. This CDR3 reads CASSRPIQGHYGYTF. DNA for the CDR3: TGCGCCAGCAGCCGGCCTATCCAGGGCCACTATGGCTACACCTTC.

The CDR3 nucleotides read TGTGCCAGCAGCCCCGAGGACTCTGGGGCCAACGTCCTGACTTTC. Translating gives CASSPEDSGANVLTF. This chain connects TRBV7-8 to TRBJ2-6; no clear D gene. Germline V CDR1 and CDR2: SGHVS, FQNEAQ. V was shortened by 5 bases and J by 0 bases, with 8 bases between the two germline ends. CDR3 size: 15 residues.

The chain links TRBV6-1 to TRBJ2-1; TRBD2 matches 7 bases. V shed 5 bases, J shed 10 bases, and the junction held 5 bases outside the gene matches. The CDR3 is 12 residues long. Germline assignment: CDR1 MNHNS and CDR2 SASEGT. CDR3 DNA sequence: TGTGCCAGCAGTCTCACTAGCGAGGAGCAGTTCTTC. It yields the protein CASSLTSEEQFF.

The rearrangement joins TRBV29-1 to TRBJ2-1, with TRBD2 identical over 9 bases. The germline V gene encodes CDR1 SQVTM and CDR2 ANQGSEA. After removal of 6 bases from V and 4 bases from J, the junction contained 4 bases not matched to a gene. The CDR3 is 13 amino acids. For the CDR3, the DNA is TGCAGCGTCCAGCGGGAGGAATACAATGAGCAGTTCTTC. Its translation is CSVQREEYNEQFF.

The chain is built from TRBV20-1 and TRBJ2-7; D may be TRBD1 or TRBD2 (6 bases each). The CDR3 extends over 15 amino acids. V lost 6 bases and J lost 3, with 21 bases in between. CDR1 is DFQATT and CDR2 is SNEGSKA in the germline V gene (reference sequence). This CDR3 reads CSADETRGRSYEQYF. CDR3 nucleotide sequence: TGCAGTGCAGACGAGACTCGGGGGCGGAGCTACGAGCAGTACTTC.

The CDR3 reads CASSVAGSPQETQYF. CDR3 in DNA: TGTGCCAGCAGCGTAGCCGGGTCCCCTCAAGAGACCCAGTACTTC. The chain links TRBV9 to TRBJ2-5; D is uncertain. CDR3 length equals 15 residues. The V gene's germline CDR1 is SGDLS and CDR2 YYNGEE. V was shortened by 0 bases and J by 2 bases, with 11 bases between the two germline ends.

V usage is TRBV7-6 and J usage is TRBJ2-5; 9 nucleotides align to TRBD2. The junction had 6 bases not matched to a gene; V was cut back by 5 bases and J by 5 bases. This CDR3 contains 14 residues. Looked up from germline, CDR1 is SGHVS and CDR2 is FNYEAQ. CDR3 amino acids: CASSEGLAFETQYF. CDR3 nucleotide sequence: TGTGCCAGCAGCGAGGGACTAGCATTCGAGACCCAGTACTTC.